This paragraph covers one T cell receptor beta chain sequence. Sequencing used immunoSEQ multiplex PCR; TCRdb keeps in-frame clones, though not all of them. The sample holds over 110,000 clones, around 80% seen once. This sample was taken from a study of blood T cell repertoires in COVID-19. Study overall: The United States, Italy and Spain provided the acute and convalescent COVID-19 samples. T cells, B-cell-depleted T cells, or PBMCs supplied cDNA or gDNA.

The length of the CDR3 is 13 residues. Germline lookup yields CDR1 KGHSH and CDR2 LQKENI. Losses at the gene ends were 2 bases for V and 4 bases for J; bases not matched to a gene: 2. The V gene is TRBV18, the J gene TRBJ2-7; 7 positions match TRBD1. Input material: peripheral blood. This TCR derives from a man in his 60s with active or convalescent COVID-19. DNA for the CDR3: TGTGCCAGCTCACCAGACAGGGCGTACGAGCAGTACTTC. It codes for CASSPDRAYEQYF.